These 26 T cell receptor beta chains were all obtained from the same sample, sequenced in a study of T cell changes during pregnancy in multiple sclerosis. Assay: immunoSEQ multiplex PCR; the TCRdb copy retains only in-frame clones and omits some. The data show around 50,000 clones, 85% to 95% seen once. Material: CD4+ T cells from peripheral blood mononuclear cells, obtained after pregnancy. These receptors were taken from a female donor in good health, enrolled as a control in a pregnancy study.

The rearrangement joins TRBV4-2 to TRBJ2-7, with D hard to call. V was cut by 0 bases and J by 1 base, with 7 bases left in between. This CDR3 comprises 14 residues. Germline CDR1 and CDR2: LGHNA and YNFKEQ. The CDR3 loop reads CASSQDTVSYEQYF. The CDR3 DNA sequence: TGTGCCAGCAGCCAAGACACGGTGTCCTACGAGCAGTACTTC.

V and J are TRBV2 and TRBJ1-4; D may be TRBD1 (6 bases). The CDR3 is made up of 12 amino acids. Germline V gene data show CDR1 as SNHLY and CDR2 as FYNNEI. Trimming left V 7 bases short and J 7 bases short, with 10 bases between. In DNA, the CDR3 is TGTGCCAGCAACCAGGGGAGTGAAAAACTGTTTTTT. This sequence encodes CASNQGSEKLFF.

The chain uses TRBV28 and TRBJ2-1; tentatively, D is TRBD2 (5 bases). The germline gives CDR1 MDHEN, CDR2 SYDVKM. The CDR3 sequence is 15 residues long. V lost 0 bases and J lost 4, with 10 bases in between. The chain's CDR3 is CASSLWGGSYNEQFF. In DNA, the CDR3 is TGTGCCAGCAGTTTATGGGGCGGGTCGTACAATGAGCAGTTCTTC.

CDR3 nucleotide sequence: TGTGCCAGCAGCGTAGATCAGAACACTGAAGCTTTCTTT. Its protein is CASSVDQNTEAFF. The chain recombines TRBV9 with TRBJ1-1; D gene uncertain. The germline V gene encodes CDR1 SGDLS and CDR2 YYNGEE. CDR3 length: 13 amino acids. With 0 bases removed from V and 1 base from J, the gap between germline ends came to 4 bases. The complete variable domain, with remaining parts taken from reference TRBV9 and TRBJ1-1, reads DSGVTQTPKHLITATGQRVTLRCSPRSGDLSVYWYQQSLDQGLQFLIQYYNGEERAKGNILERFSAQQFPDLHSELNLSSLELGDSALYFCASSVDQNTEAFFGQGTRLTVV.

The CDR3 sequence: CASSLAGTGPSNEQFF. The CDR3 DNA is TGTGCCAGCAGCTTAGCTGGGACAGGTCCCTCGAATGAGCAGTTCTTC. This chain uses TRBV7-2 with TRBJ2-1; TRBD1 aligns across 8 bases. CDR3 size: 16 residues. Unmatched junction bases numbered 8, after V lost 0 bases and J lost 7 bases. Germline V gene lookup returns CDR1 SGHTA and CDR2 FQGNSA.

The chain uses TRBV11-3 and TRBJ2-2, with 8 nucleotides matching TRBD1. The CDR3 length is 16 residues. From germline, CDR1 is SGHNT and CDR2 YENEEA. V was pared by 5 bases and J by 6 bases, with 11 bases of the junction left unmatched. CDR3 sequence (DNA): TGTGCCAGCAGCCCTCGACAGGGGACGAGGTCCGGGGAGCTGTTTTTT. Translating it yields CASSPRQGTRSGELFF.

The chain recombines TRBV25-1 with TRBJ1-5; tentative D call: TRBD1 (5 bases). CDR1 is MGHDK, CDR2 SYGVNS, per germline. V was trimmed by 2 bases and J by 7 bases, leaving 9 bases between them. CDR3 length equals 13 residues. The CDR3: CASSESQGQPQHF. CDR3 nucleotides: TGTGCCAGCAGTGAAAGCCAGGGACAGCCCCAGCATTTT.

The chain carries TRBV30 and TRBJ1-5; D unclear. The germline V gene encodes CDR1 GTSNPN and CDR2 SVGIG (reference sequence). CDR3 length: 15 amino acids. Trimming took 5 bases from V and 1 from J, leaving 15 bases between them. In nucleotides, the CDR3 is TGTGCCTGGGGTAGCACTAAGTGGAGCAATCAGCCCCAGCATTTT. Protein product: CAWGSTKWSNQPQHF.

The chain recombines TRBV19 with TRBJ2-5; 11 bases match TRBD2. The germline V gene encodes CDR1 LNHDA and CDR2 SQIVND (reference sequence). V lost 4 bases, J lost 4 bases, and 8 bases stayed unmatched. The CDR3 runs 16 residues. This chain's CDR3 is CASSNRLAGGRETQYF. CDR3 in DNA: TGTGCCAGTAGTAATAGGTTAGCGGGAGGGCGAGAGACCCAGTACTTC.

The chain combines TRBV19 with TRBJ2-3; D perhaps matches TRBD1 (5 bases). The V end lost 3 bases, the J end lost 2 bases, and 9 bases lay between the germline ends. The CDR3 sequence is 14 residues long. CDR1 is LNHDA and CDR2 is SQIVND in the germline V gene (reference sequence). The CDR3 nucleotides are TGTGCCAGTAGTATTTCAGGGAACACAGATACGCAGTATTTT. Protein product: CASSISGNTDTQYF. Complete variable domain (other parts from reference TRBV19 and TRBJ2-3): DGGITQSPKYLFRKEGQNVTLSCEQNLNHDAMYWYRQDPGQGLRLIYYSQIVNDFQKGDIAEGYSVSREKKESFPLTVTSAQKNPTAFYLCASSISGNTDTQYFGPGTRLTVL.

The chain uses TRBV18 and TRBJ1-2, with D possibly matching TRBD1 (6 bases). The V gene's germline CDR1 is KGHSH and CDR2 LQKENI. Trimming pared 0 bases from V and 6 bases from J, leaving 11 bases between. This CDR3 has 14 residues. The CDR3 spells CASSPPAGEHGYTF. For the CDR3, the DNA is TGTGCCAGCTCACCACCGGCAGGGGAGCATGGCTACACCTTC.

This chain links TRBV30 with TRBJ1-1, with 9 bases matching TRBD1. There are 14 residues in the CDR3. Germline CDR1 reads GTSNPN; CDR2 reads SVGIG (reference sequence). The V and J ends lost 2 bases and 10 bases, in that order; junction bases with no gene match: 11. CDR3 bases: TGTGCCTGGAGTCCACAGGGGGCAAAGTTTGGAGCTTTCTTT. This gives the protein CAWSPQGAKFGAFF.

In DNA, the CDR3 is TGTGCCAGTAGTCCCCGGGAGCGACGTTCCGAGCAGTACTTC. It yields the protein CASSPRERRSEQYF. V and J are TRBV19 and TRBJ2-7, with D possibly being TRBD2 (6 bases). The CDR3 is 14 residues long. Trimming pared 5 bases from V and 6 bases from J, leaving 17 bases between. CDR1 is LNHDA and CDR2 is SQIVND in the germline V gene (reference sequence).

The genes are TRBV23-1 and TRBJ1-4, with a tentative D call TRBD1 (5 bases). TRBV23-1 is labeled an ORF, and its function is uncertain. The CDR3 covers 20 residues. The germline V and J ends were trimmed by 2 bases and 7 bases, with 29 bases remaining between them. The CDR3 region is CASSQPIRWGGRVYSEKLFF. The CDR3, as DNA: TGCGCCAGCAGTCAACCCATCCGTTGGGGGGGGAGAGTCTACAGTGAAAAACTGTTTTTT.

DNA for the CDR3: TGTGCCAGCAGCTCTGGGACTAGCGGGAGCCATGAGCAGTTCTTC. Its protein product is CASSSGTSGSHEQFF. The V gene is TRBV11-2, the J gene TRBJ2-1; TRBD2 agrees at 14 bases. CDR1 and CDR2 from the germline V gene are SGHAT and FQNNGV. Trimming removed 4 bases from V and 8 bases from J; junction bases left unmatched: 4. This CDR3 spans 15 amino acids.

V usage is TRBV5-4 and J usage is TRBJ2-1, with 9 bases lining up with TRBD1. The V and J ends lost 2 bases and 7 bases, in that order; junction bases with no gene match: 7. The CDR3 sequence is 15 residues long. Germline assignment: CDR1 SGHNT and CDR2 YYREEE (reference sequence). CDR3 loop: CASSLQGAGRNEQFF. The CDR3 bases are TGTGCCAGCAGCTTACAGGGGGCGGGGAGGAATGAGCAGTTCTTC.

Here the CDR3 reads CASSYDGGAVRYEQYF. The CDR3 coding sequence is TGTGCCAGCAGTTATGATGGGGGGGCGGTTCGATACGAGCAGTACTTC. V usage is TRBV6-5 and J usage is TRBJ2-7; tentatively, D is TRBD2 (7 bases). Trimming shortened V by 3 bases and J by 4 bases, and 19 bases separated the two germline ends. Germline V gene lookup returns CDR1 MNHEY and CDR2 SVGAGI. The CDR3 has 16 residues.

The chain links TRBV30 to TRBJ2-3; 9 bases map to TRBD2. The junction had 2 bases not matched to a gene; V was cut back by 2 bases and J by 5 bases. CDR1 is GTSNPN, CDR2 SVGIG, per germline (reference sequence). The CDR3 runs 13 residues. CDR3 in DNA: TGTGCCTGGAGTAGCGGGGGGTTAGATACGCAGTATTTT. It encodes CAWSSGGLDTQYF.

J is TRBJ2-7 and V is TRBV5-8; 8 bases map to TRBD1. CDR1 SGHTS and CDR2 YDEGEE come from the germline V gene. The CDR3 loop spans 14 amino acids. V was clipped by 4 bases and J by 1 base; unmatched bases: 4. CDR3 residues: CASSAQGASYEQYF. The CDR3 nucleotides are TGTGCCAGCAGCGCCCAGGGGGCGTCCTACGAGCAGTACTTC.

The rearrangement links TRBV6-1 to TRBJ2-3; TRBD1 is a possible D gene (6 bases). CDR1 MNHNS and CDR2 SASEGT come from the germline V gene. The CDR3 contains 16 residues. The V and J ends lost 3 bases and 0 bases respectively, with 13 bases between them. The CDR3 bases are TGTGCCAGCAGTGACCCCAGGGGATCTAGCACAGATACGCAGTATTTT. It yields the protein CASSDPRGSSTDTQYF.

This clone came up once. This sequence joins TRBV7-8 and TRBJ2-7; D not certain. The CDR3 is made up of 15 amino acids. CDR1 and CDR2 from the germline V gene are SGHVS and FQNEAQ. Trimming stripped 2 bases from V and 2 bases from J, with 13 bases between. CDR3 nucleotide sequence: TGTGCCAGCAGCTTAAGCCTCCTTTTTCCCTACGAGCAGTACTTC. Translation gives CASSLSLLFPYEQYF.

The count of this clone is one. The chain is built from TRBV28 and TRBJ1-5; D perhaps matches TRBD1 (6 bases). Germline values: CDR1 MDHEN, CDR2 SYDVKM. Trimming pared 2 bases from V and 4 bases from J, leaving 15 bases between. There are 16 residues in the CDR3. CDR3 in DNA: TGTGCCAGCAGTTTACAGGGTCAGGGGTTTAATCAGCCCCAGCATTTT. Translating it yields CASSLQGQGFNQPQHF.

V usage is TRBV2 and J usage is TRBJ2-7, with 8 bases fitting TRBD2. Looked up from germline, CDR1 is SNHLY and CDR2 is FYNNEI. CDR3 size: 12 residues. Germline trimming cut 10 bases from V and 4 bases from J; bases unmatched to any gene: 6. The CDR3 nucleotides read TGTGCCACCCGCGGGGGGTCTTACGAGCAGTACTTC. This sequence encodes CATRGGSYEQYF.

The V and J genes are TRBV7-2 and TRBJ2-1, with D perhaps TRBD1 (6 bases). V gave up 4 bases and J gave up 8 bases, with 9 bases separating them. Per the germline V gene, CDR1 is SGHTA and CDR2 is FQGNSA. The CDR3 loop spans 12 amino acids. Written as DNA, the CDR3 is TGTGCCAGCAGCTACTCAGGGGATGAGCAGTTCTTC. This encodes CASSYSGDEQFF.

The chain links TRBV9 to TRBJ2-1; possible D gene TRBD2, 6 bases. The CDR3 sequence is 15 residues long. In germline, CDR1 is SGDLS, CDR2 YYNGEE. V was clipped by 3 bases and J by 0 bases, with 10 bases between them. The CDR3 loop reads CASSGGESSYNEQFF. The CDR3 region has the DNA TGTGCCAGCAGCGGCGGGGAGAGCTCCTACAATGAGCAGTTCTTC.

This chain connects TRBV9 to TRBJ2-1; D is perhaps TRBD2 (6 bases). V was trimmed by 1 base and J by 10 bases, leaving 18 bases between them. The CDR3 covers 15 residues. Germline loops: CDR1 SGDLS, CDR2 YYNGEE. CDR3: CASSVTNSPRGEQFF. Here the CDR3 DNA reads TGTGCCAGCAGCGTAACTAATAGCCCACGGGGGGAGCAGTTCTTC.